This T cell receptor (beta chain) is drawn from a study of T cells expressing NK-cell markers. Looking at the study overall: Most of the eight sequenced donors tested HCMV-seropositive; one tested seronegative. Study-level points and caveats: Dominant NKG2C+ clonotypes in 6 or 7 donors made up roughly 1.0-7.0% of CD8+ T cells. The CD3+CD56-NKG2C+ fraction of a handful of donors was likewise dominated by these clonotypes.

CDR3 length: 13 amino acids. Germline V gene sequence: CDR1 SGHNT, CDR2 YYREEE (reference sequence). Notes on this clonotype: Its target is not known.

UMIs were included in TCR beta cDNA generated by 5'RACE template switching. TCRdb re-called the 5' RACE reads and shows each CDR3 protein once, DNA omitted. This sample contains 200,000 to 300,000 distinct CDR3 sequences. This receptor was obtained from a man younger than 35 in good health. The chain employs TRBV5-4 and TRBJ1-2; without DNA, the TCRdb call of TRBD1 cannot be checked. The sequenced sample consisted of blood T cells: a sorted CD56 or NKG2C T cell subset, CD4+ or CD8+ T cells, or bulk PBMC T cells (not recorded which). The CDR3 is CASSWRGGLGYTF.